This record concerns one TCR beta chain sequence. Its target is not known. This sample was included in a study of spatial heterogeneity in lung cancer. Study as a whole: More than 8.5 raw reads, on average, carried each unique TCR and UMI combination.

The CDR3 sequence is 13 residues long. Germline V gene data show CDR1 as KGHDR and CDR2 as SFDVKD. V lost 6 bases and J 9 bases, leaving 14 bases between the germline ends. Study-wide results and caveats: Ubiquitous expanded tumor TCRs showed up in blood more at resection than follow-up.

On each TCR cDNA molecule, a unique molecular identifier was present. One entry per CDR3 protein, called by TCRdb with MiXCR from the 5' RACE reads. The sample consists of about 75,000 distinct CDR3 sequences, 10% to 15% of them appearing once. Specified time point: sample taken at primary tumor resection. In each case, whole RNA from tumor, nontumor lung or frozen PBMC was sequenced unsorted. The V gene is TRBV24-1, the J gene TRBJ2-4, with a tentative D call TRBD2 (5 bases). The sample consisted of PBMCs, taken at surgery. The receptor was isolated from a male donor with early-stage non-small cell lung cancer. Here the CDR3 reads CATSSDEGGIQYF. Written as DNA, the CDR3 is TGTGCCACCAGTTCGGATGAGGGCGGCATTCAGTACTTC.